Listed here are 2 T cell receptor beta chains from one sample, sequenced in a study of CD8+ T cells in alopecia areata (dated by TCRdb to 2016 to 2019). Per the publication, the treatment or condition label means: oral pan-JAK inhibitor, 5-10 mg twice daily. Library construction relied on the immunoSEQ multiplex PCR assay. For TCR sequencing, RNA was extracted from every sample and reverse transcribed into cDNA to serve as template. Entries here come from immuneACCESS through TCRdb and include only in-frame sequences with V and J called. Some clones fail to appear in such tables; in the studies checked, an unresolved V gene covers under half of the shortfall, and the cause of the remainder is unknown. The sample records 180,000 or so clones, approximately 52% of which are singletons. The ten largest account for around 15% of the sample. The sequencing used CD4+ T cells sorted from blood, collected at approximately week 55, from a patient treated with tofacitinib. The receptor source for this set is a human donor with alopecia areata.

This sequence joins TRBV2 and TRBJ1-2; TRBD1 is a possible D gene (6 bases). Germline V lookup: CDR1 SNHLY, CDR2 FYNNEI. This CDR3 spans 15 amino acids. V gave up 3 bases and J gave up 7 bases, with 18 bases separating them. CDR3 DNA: TGTGCCAGCAGTGAGACAGAGACAGGTTATGCTGGCTACACCTTC. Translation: CASSETETGYAGYTF.

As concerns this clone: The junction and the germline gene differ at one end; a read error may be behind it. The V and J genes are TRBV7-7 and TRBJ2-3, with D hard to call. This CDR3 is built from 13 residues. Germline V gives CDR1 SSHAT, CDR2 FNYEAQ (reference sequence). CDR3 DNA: TGTGCTAGCAGCTTAGAATTTGGGAATACGCAGTATTTT. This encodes CASSLEFGNTQYF.